This T cell receptor beta chain was identified during a study of shared clonotypes between healthy human individuals. Study context: The study used three CD4 naive, three CD4 memory, two CD8 naive and one CD8 memory plate per donor. Study-wide results and caveats: Tissues were not sampled, only blood, and their repertoires likely differ. Despite large depth, rarefaction showed incomplete sorted-subset sequencing.

Using roughly 200 ng DNA, some 30,000 T cell genomes, the sorted-subset replicate PCRs were run. Generated by immunoSEQ multiplex PCR, the TCRdb table keeps only in-frame clones and is missing some. The top ten hold more than 0.9% of the sample, which has 1.5 million to 2.5 million clones, about 95% seen once. This CDR3 spans 16 amino acids. Germline loops: CDR1 MGHRA, CDR2 YSYEKL. V gave up 5 bases and J gave up 5 bases; unmatched junction bases: 7. Naive CD8 cells, CD45RO-negative and positively selected for CCR7, excluded terminally differentiated effector memory CD45RA+ cells. Of note for this clone: What it binds is unknown. The sample carries other DNA sequences with the same CDR3.

The genes are TRBV4-1 and TRBJ2-5; TRBD2 aligns across 14 bases. The sequenced material came from naive CD8+ T cells sorted from blood. The clonotype comes from a young man in good health. The CDR3 DNA sequence: TGCGCCAGCAGCTTCCGACTAGCGGGGGGGCCGGAGACCCAGTACTTC. Protein: CASSFRLAGGPETQYF.